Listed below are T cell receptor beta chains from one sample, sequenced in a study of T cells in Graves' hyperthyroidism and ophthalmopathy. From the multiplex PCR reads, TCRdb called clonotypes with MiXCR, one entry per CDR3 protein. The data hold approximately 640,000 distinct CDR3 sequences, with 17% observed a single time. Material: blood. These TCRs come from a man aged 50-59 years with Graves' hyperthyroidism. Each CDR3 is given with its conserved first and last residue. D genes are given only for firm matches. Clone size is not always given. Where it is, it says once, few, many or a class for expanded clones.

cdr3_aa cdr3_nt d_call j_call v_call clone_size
CASSPRGTSNQPQHF TGTGCCAGCTCACCACGCGGGACTAGCAATCAGCCCCAGCATTTT - TRBJ1-5 TRBV18 few
CSARAGWDTEAFF TGCAGTGCTAGGGCAGGGTGGGACACTGAAGCTTTCTTT - TRBJ1-1 TRBV20-1 few
CASSLGRGDTDTQYF TGCGCCAGCAGCTTGGGCAGGGGAGACACAGATACGCAGTATTTT - TRBJ2-3 TRBV5-1 -
CASSYSTGTGNTIYF TGTGCCAGCAGTTACTCGACAGGGACTGGAAACACCATATATTTT TRBD1 TRBJ1-3 TRBV6-5 many
CASQPQRGGTEAFF TGTGCCAGCCAACCACAGCGAGGTGGCACTGAAGCTTTCTTT - TRBJ1-1 TRBV27 many
CASTGIENTGELFF TGTGCCAGTACCGGGATTGAGAACACCGGGGAGCTGTTTTTT - TRBJ2-2 TRBV19 many
CASSWTSGGETQYF TGTGCCAGCAGTTGGACTAGCGGAGGGGAGACCCAGTACTTC TRBD2 TRBJ2-5 TRBV12-3/TRBV12-4 many
CASSPWTGQLEKLFF TGTGCCAGCAGTCCCTGGACAGGGCAACTCGAAAAACTATTTTTT TRBD1 TRBJ1-4 TRBV27 few
CASRLQGPSTDTQYF TGTGCCAGCAGGCTTCAGGGGCCGAGCACAGATACGCAGTATTTT - TRBJ2-3 TRBV3-1 few
CASSQEPAQETQYF TGCGCCAGCAGCCAGGAACCAGCTCAAGAGACCCAGTACTTC - TRBJ2-5 TRBV5-1 -